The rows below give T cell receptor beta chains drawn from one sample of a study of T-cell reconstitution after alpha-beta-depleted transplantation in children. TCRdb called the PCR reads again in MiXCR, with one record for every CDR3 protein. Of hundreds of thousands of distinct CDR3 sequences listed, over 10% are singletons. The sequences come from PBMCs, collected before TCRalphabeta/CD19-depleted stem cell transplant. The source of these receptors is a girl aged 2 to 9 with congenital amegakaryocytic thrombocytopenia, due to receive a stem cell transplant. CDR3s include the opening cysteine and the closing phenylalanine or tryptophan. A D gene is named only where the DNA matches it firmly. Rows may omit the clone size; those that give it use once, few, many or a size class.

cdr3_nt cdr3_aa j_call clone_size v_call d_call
TGTGCCAGCTCACCATTCAGCGGAATCTACAATGAGCAGTTCTTC CASSPFSGIYNEQFF TRBJ2-1 once TRBV18 .
TGCTTGGTACAGGGGACAGATACGCAGTATTTT CLVQGTDTQYF TRBJ2-3 few TRBV29-1 TRBD1
TGTGCCAGCAGCTCGACTAGCGGGAGTTGGACAGATACGCAGTATTTT CASSSTSGSWTDTQYF TRBJ2-3 few TRBV7-6 TRBD2
TGCAGCGTTGGCAGGGGTTCCTCTGGGGCCAACGTCCTGACTTTC CSVGRGSSGANVLTF TRBJ2-6 . TRBV29-1 .
. CSANLLSWASTDTQYF TRBJ2-3 many TRBV20-1 .
TGCAGTGCTAGCCCTAACAGAATCAATCAGCCCCAGCATTTT CSASPNRINQPQHF TRBJ1-5 many TRBV20-1 .
TGTGCCATCAGTGCCGGTTTTAGCAATCAGCCCCAGCATTTT CAISAGFSNQPQHF TRBJ1-5 few TRBV10-3 .
TGTGCCAGCGAGAGAGCGCAAACCTACAACACCGGGGAGCTGTTTTTT CASERAQTYNTGELFF TRBJ2-2 many TRBV6-1 .
TGTGCCAGCAGTTTAGGGGCTAGCTCGGATGAGCAGTTCTTC CASSLGASSDEQFF TRBJ2-1 . TRBV12-3/TRBV12-4 .
TGCAGTGCAACCGGGACTAGCGGACTCACAGATACGCAGTATTTT CSATGTSGLTDTQYF TRBJ2-3 . TRBV20-1 TRBD2
TGCAGTGCTAGACCGGGACAGGGTGGGTCACCCCTCCACTTT CSARPGQGGSPLHF TRBJ1-6 many TRBV20-1 TRBD1
TGTGCCAGCAGTGCCCAGAGGGCGGGAACCTACAATGAGCAGTTCTTC CASSAQRAGTYNEQFF TRBJ2-1 . TRBV6-1 .
TGCGCCAGCAGCTTCACAGGGTGGTACAATGAGCAGTTCTTC CASSFTGWYNEQFF TRBJ2-1 many TRBV5-1 .
TGCAGTGCTAGAAGTAGCTCCTACGAGCAGTACTTC CSARSSSYEQYF TRBJ2-7 . TRBV20-1 .
TGTGCCAGCAGAATTGGACTAGGCGGAGAGACCCAGTACTTC CASRIGLGGETQYF TRBJ2-5 many TRBV28 TRBD2
TGTGCCAGCAGCGTAGGGACTAGCCCGTCTAATGAGCAGTTCTTC CASSVGTSPSNEQFF TRBJ2-1 . TRBV9 TRBD2
TGCAGTGCTGGGGGAGAGGCCCGACACGTGGATACGCAGTATTTT CSAGGEARHVDTQYF TRBJ2-3 few TRBV20-1 .
TGCAGTGCTAGCAAGAAGCGAAACTCCTCCTACTTACGCTACGAGCAGTACTTC CSASKKRNSSYLRYEQYF TRBJ2-7 . TRBV20-1 .
TGCGCCAGCAGCTTGGCCCGATCGGCACAGGGAAGTTTCGACGAGCAGTACTTC CASSLARSAQGSFDEQYF TRBJ2-7 few TRBV5-1 .
TGTGCCATCAGTGAGTACAGCGGACAGACATCCGAGCAGTACTTC CAISEYSGQTSEQYF TRBJ2-7 many TRBV10-3 .
TGCAGCGTTATACCCCCCAGGGACTTCACTATCGAGACCCAGTACTTC CSVIPPRDFTIETQYF TRBJ2-5 few TRBV29-1 .
TGCAGCGTTGAAGTAGTATTGGGCAGCTACGAGCAGTACTTC CSVEVVLGSYEQYF TRBJ2-7 few TRBV29-1 .
TGTGCCACCAGTGATCCGGCCCGAACTCGGAATGAGCAGTTCTTC CATSDPARTRNEQFF TRBJ2-1 few TRBV24-1 .
TGTGCCAGCACCTCTGGGGGGAGAGAAGAGACCCAGTACTTC CASTSGGREETQYF TRBJ2-5 . TRBV12-3/TRBV12-4 .
TGTGCCAGCAGCTTAAAAGCGGTGAGCTCCTACAATGAGCAGTTCTTC CASSLKAVSSYNEQFF TRBJ2-1 few TRBV7-3 .
TGTGCCAGCAGCTACAGGGGGAACATTCAGTACTTC CASSYRGNIQYF TRBJ2-4 many TRBV12-3/TRBV12-4 TRBD1
TGCGCCAGCAGCCCAACCTCCGGACAGGGAAACGAGCAGTACTTC CASSPTSGQGNEQYF TRBJ2-7 few TRBV5-1 TRBD1
TGCAGTGTGTACGCGCCGACGTACAATGAGCAGTTCTTC CSVYAPTYNEQFF TRBJ2-1 many TRBV20-1 .
TGTGCCAGCAGCCAAGTGGAGGGCGCAGAGACCCAGTACTTC CASSQVEGAETQYF TRBJ2-5 . TRBV3-1 .
TGTGCCAGCAATAACCTCGGGACAGGGAATTTTGAGCAGTTCTTC CASNNLGTGNFEQFF TRBJ2-1 few TRBV28 TRBD1
TGCAGTGCACAGCGGGAGAAGGAGACCCAGTACTTC CSAQREKETQYF TRBJ2-5 . TRBV20-1 TRBD2
TGCAGTTTCCCTTCGGCCTACAATGAGCAGTTCTTC CSFPSAYNEQFF TRBJ2-1 many TRBV20-1 .
TGCAGCGTTGCTTGGGGCTCCAGCAATCAGCCCCAGCATTTT CSVAWGSSNQPQHF TRBJ1-5 many TRBV29-1 .
TGTGCCAGCTCACCAACCCCGGGACAGGGTACAGATACGCAGTATTTT CASSPTPGQGTDTQYF TRBJ2-3 few TRBV18 TRBD1
TGTGCCAGCAGCGAGAGCCTCCCTGGAAACACCATATATTTT CASSESLPGNTIYF TRBJ1-3 many TRBV9 .
TGTGCCAGTCAACGAATATTTGAAGATACGCAGTATTTT CASQRIFEDTQYF TRBJ2-3 . TRBV19 .
TGTGCCATCAGTGAGTCGGATAATCTGGCCGATACGCAGTATTTT CAISESDNLADTQYF TRBJ2-3 many TRBV10-3 .
TGTGCCAGCAGCTTAGATTCTAGCGGGAGTGGGGGGGGGTCCTCCTACAATGAGCAGTTCTTC CASSLDSSGSGGGSSYNEQFF TRBJ2-1 . TRBV11-2 TRBD2
TGTGCCAGCAGTAGATACTCCGGTGCAGGGGCAGATACGCAGTATTTT CASSRYSGAGADTQYF TRBJ2-3 . TRBV6-1 .
TGTGCCAGCAGTGACTCAGGACAGGGCCGCGAAAAACTGTTTTTT CASSDSGQGREKLFF TRBJ1-4 many TRBV6-5 TRBD1
TGCGCCAGCAGCTTGGAGGCGGTCGCAACTTATGGCTACACCTTC CASSLEAVATYGYTF TRBJ1-2 many TRBV5-1 .
TGTGCCAGCAGCGTTCACGGCGGGAGGTCGGGAGAGACCCAGTACTTC CASSVHGGRSGETQYF TRBJ2-5 few TRBV7-2 TRBD2
TGTGCCAGCAGAGGACTAGCGGGACACAATGAGCAGTTCTTC CASRGLAGHNEQFF TRBJ2-1 few TRBV2 TRBD2
TGTGCCATCACCCCTTCAGTGTTGCAGGACTTTACCTACGAGCAGTACTTC CAITPSVLQDFTYEQYF TRBJ2-7 many TRBV10-3 .
TGCAGTGCTAGAGATACTGGGGTCTCCAGTATGGATGAGCAGTTCTTC CSARDTGVSSMDEQFF TRBJ2-1 few TRBV20-1 .
TGTGCCAGCAGCCTATCGGGGACTAGATTAGAGACCCAGTACTTC CASSLSGTRLETQYF TRBJ2-5 . TRBV27 TRBD2
TGTGCCAGCAGTGAATCCGACTCAGATACGCAGTATTTT CASSESDSDTQYF TRBJ2-3 few TRBV6-1 .
TGCGCCAGCAGCTTGGTCGCTGGGGCGCACCCTTCAATGAACACTGAAGCTTTCTTT CASSLVAGAHPSMNTEAFF TRBJ1-1 . TRBV5-1 .
TGCAGTGCCGGACAGGGAATCGCCTACGAGCAGTACTTC CSAGQGIAYEQYF TRBJ2-7 many TRBV20-1 TRBD1
TGTGCCAGCAGCCCTATCGCCGGGGCTGAGCAGTTCTTC CASSPIAGAEQFF TRBJ2-1 few TRBV7-7 .
TGTGCCAGCAGGGGACGAAACTCCTACAATGAGCAGTTCTTC CASRGRNSYNEQFF TRBJ2-1 many TRBV12-3/TRBV12-4 .
TGCAGCGCCGACAACAATGAGCAGTTCTTC CSADNNEQFF TRBJ2-1 many TRBV29-1 .
TGCGCCAGCAGCTCCGACTGGACTAGCGGGAGGACCTCCTACGAGCAGTACTTC CASSSDWTSGRTSYEQYF TRBJ2-7 . TRBV5-1 TRBD2
TGCGCCAGCAGCTCGATGAACGAGGTTAAGACCCAGTACTTC CASSSMNEVKTQYF TRBJ2-5 . TRBV5-1 .
TGTGCCTGGAGAAAGAGCTCCTACAATGAGCAGTTCTTC CAWRKSSYNEQFF TRBJ2-1 . TRBV30 .
TGTGCCAGCAGTCTTGACCCGACGGCTGTCGAGCAGTACTTC CASSLDPTAVEQYF TRBJ2-7 few TRBV7-2 .
TGTGCCAGCAGATTTGGACGGGTGAACACCGGGGAGCTGTTTTTT CASRFGRVNTGELFF TRBJ2-2 many TRBV27 .
TGTGCCAGCAGTTTAGCTAGCTGGGATACGCAGTATTTT CASSLASWDTQYF TRBJ2-3 many TRBV12-3/TRBV12-4 .